In this sample, the clone carrying this T cell receptor beta chain turned up many times. What it binds is unknown. The sample belongs to a study of neurological immune-mediated disorders. A 10-nucleotide random UMI tagged transcripts in template-switch 5'RACE cDNA synthesis. Every sequencing run produced over 190 million TCR-beta sequences, and the sequences from any one run covered 15-18 subjects. TCRdb re-derived calls from the 5' RACE reads in MiXCR, one entry per CDR3 protein. The repertoire holds more than 50,000 distinct CDR3 sequences, with 7% to 10% as singletons. Overall study results and limits: Private repertoires in all groups were suggested by the finding that expanded clones across subjects shared no CDR3 amino acid sequences. Patients with HTLV-1-associated myelopathy showed the most TCR clonal expansion. Those with multiple sclerosis showed the least, falling below healthy controls.

Time point in this sample: longitudinal time-point 3. The CDR3 is 14 residues long. Trimming removed 5 bases from V and 6 bases from J; junction bases left unmatched: 5. The V gene's germline CDR1 is SGHTA and CDR2 FQGTGA. The sequence came from a woman in her thirties or forties in good health. This chain uses TRBV7-3 with TRBJ2-2, with TRBD1 identical over 8 bases. Sequenced: PBMCs. The CDR3 DNA reads as TGTGCCAGCAGCCCTAGGACAGGGCCCGGGGAGCTGTTTTTT. Translating gives CASSPRTGPGELFF.